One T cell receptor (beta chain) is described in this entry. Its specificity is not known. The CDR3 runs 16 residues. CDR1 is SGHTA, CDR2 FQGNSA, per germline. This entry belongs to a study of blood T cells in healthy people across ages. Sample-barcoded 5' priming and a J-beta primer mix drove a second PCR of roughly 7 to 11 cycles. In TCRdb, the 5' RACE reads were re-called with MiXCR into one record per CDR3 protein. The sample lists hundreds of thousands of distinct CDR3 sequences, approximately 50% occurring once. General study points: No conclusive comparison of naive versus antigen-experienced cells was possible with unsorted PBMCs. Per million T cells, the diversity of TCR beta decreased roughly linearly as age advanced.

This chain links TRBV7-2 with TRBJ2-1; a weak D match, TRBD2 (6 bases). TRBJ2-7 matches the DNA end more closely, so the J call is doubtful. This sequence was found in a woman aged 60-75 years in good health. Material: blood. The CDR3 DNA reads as TGTGCCAGCAGCTTAGAAGGCGGGAACTTCTACAATGAGCAGTACTTC. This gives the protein CASSLEGGNFYNEQYF.